These 25 T cell receptor beta chains were all obtained from the same sample, sequenced in a study of blood T cell repertoires in COVID-19. Data came from immunoSEQ multiplex PCR; TCRdb stores just in-frame clones and leaves some out. The sample has approximately 280,000 clones; around 90% are singletons. Sequencing was done on a sample of peripheral blood. These TCRs come from a man between 45 and 60 years old with acute or convalescent COVID-19.

The CDR3 spells CAISPGQGNYNEQFF. The CDR3, as DNA: TGTGCCATCAGTCCGGGACAGGGAAACTACAATGAGCAGTTCTTC. This chain joins TRBV10-3 and TRBJ2-1, with 9 bases lining up with TRBD1. CDR3 length: 15 residues. Germline CDR1 is ENHRY and CDR2 is SYGVKD. The J segment lost 3 bases and the V segment lost 5 bases, leaving 5 bases of the junction unmatched.

The chain uses TRBV2 and TRBJ1-4; D unclear. Germline lookup yields CDR1 SNHLY and CDR2 FYNNEI. V shed 11 bases and J shed 4 bases, with 8 bases lying between them. The CDR3 totals 11 residues. The CDR3 nucleotides are TGTGCCTCGGTCCTTAATGAAAAACTGTTTTTT. Amino acids: CASVLNEKLFF.

The chain's CDR3 is CASSQREGGVETQYF. CDR3 coding DNA: TGTGCCAGCAGCCAGAGGGAAGGGGGAGTAGAGACCCAGTACTTC. The chain joins TRBV3-1 (or the pseudogene TRBV3-2) to TRBJ2-5, with a tentative D call TRBD1 (6 bases). CDR1 and CDR2 (germline): LGHDT, YNNKEL (reference sequence). The germline V and J ends were trimmed by 3 bases and 4 bases, with 15 bases remaining between them. This CDR3 has 15 residues.

V gene TRBV6-2 or TRBV6-3 combines with J gene TRBJ1-3; D gene ambiguous. This CDR3 contains 15 residues. V shed 6 bases and J shed 3 bases, with 15 bases lying between them. The germline V gene encodes CDR1 MNHEY and CDR2 SVGEGT. The CDR3 region has the DNA TGTGCCAGCAGCTTATCCTTCGGCGGTGGAAACACCATATATTTT. This gives the protein CASSLSFGGGNTIYF.

This chain joins TRBV7-2 and TRBJ2-1; a weak D match, TRBD2 (6 bases). The CDR3 consists of 16 residues. V lost 6 bases to trimming and J lost 2 bases, with 17 bases between them. Germline-derived CDR1 and CDR2 are SGHTA and FQGNSA. The CDR3 region is CASRPRMSGAYNEQFF. For the CDR3, the DNA is TGTGCCAGCAGACCTCGGATGTCGGGGGCCTACAATGAGCAGTTCTTC.

The chain employs TRBV6-4 and TRBJ1-1; D call uncertain. CDR1 and CDR2 (germline): MRHNA, SNTAGT. V dropped 4 bases and J dropped 1 base, with 10 bases sitting between them. The CDR3 runs to 14 residues. DNA for the CDR3: TGTGCCAGCAGTGGAGGGTCGGCGAACACTGAAGCTTTCTTT. As protein: CASSGGSANTEAFF.

V gene TRBV6-5 combines with J gene TRBJ1-3, with D perhaps TRBD1 (5 bases). V dropped 2 bases and J dropped 2 bases, with 7 bases sitting between them. The CDR3 runs 14 residues. Germline V lookup: CDR1 MNHEY, CDR2 SVGAGI. Written as DNA, the CDR3 is TGTGCCAGCAGTTACGGAGGGGCTGGAAACACCATATATTTT. Translating gives CASSYGGAGNTIYF.

This chain connects TRBV7-2 to TRBJ2-3; TRBD2 matches at 8 bases. Per the germline V gene, CDR1 is SGHTA and CDR2 is FQGNSA. This CDR3 spans 15 amino acids. The V segment lost 5 bases and the J segment 4 bases; nucleotides outside the gene matches: 8. CDR3 region: CASSILAGLADTQYF. The CDR3 nucleotides read TGTGCCAGCAGCATTTTAGCGGGGTTGGCAGATACGCAGTATTTT.

For the CDR3, the DNA is TGCAGCGTTTCACCCGGACAGACTAACTATGGCTACACCTTC. Translating gives CSVSPGQTNYGYTF. The rearrangement joins TRBV29-1 to TRBJ1-2; tentative D call: TRBD1 (6 bases). Germline V lookup: CDR1 SQVTM, CDR2 ANQGSEA. This CDR3 has 14 residues. With 5 bases removed from V and 0 bases from J, the gap between germline ends came to 13 bases.

The V and J genes are TRBV7-9 and TRBJ2-3, with 8 positions matching TRBD2. V shed 4 bases, J shed 2 bases, and the junction held 11 bases outside the gene matches. Germline V gene lookup returns CDR1 SEHNR and CDR2 FQNEAQ (reference sequence). This CDR3 contains 17 residues. CDR3 amino acids: CASSWSSGRGATDTQYF. CDR3 bases: TGTGCCAGCAGCTGGAGCTCGGGGCGGGGGGCCACAGATACGCAGTATTTT.

The rearrangement uses TRBV10-3 and TRBJ1-5; weak D call: TRBD1 (5 bases). From germline, CDR1 is ENHRY and CDR2 SYGVKD. This CDR3 region has 12 residues. V gave up 8 bases and J gave up 5 bases, with 10 bases separating them. CDR3 DNA sequence: TGTGCCATCGGTCGGGGGGATCAGCCCCAGCATTTT. It codes for CAIGRGDQPQHF.

This chain connects TRBV29-1 to TRBJ1-1; maybe TRBD1 (5 bases). CDR1 and CDR2 (germline): SQVTM, ANQGSEA. The CDR3 is 13 residues long. Trimming shortened V by 2 bases and J by 6 bases, and 13 bases separated the two germline ends. The CDR3 DNA sequence: TGCAGCGTTGAACCCCCCGGGGGGGCTGAAGCTTTCTTT. As protein: CSVEPPGGAEAFF.

The chain joins TRBV5-4 to TRBJ2-5; D is perhaps TRBD1 (6 bases). The germline V gene has CDR1 SGHNT and CDR2 YYREEE (reference sequence). The CDR3 consists of 16 residues. Deletions cut 4 bases from V and 2 bases from J, with 18 bases between. The CDR3 is CASSNTGSRIQETQYF. CDR3 coding DNA: TGTGCCAGCAGCAACACAGGGAGCAGGATACAAGAGACCCAGTACTTC.

CDR3 nucleotide sequence: TGTGCCAGCAGCCTATCGGGGAGTGGGGCCAACGTCCTGACTTTC. It specifies CASSLSGSGANVLTF. V gene TRBV3-1 (or the pseudogene TRBV3-2) combines with J gene TRBJ2-6, with D perhaps matching TRBD2 (5 bases). Germline lookup yields CDR1 LGHDT and CDR2 YNNKEL (reference sequence). This CDR3 is 15 amino acids long. The V end was cut by 4 bases, the J end by 3 bases, with 10 bases between.

The chain couples TRBV29-1 to TRBJ1-1, with TRBD1 matching over 7 bases. CDR3 length equals 15 residues. V dropped 6 bases and J dropped 5; count of bases not matched to a gene: 15. Germline loops: CDR1 SQVTM, CDR2 ANQGSEA. The CDR3 is CSVDRAPGVGTEAFF. The CDR3 DNA reads TGCAGCGTCGACAGGGCCCCCGGTGTAGGGACTGAAGCTTTCTTT.

J is TRBJ2-6 and V is TRBV29-1; 7 bases are shared with TRBD1. The CDR3 totals 16 residues. Trimming took 7 bases from V and 0 from J; bases not matched to a gene: 9. Germline-derived CDR1 and CDR2 are SQVTM and ANQGSEA. The CDR3 here is CSALNRGLSGANVLTF. CDR3 in DNA: TGCAGCGCCCTAAACAGGGGCCTCTCTGGGGCCAACGTCCTGACTTTC.

J is TRBJ1-4 and V is TRBV5-1, with a weak D call TRBD1 (5 bases). V was cut by 4 bases and J by 11 bases, with 18 bases left in between. CDR3 length equals 14 residues. Germline V gene sequence: CDR1 SGHRS, CDR2 YFSETQ. CDR3 sequence: CASSTDTHNGKLFF. The DNA of the CDR3 is TGCGCCAGCAGCACGGACACCCATAATGGGAAACTGTTTTTT.

In its sample, this clone was seen once. The J gene is TRBJ2-5, the V gene TRBV11-2, with a weak D call TRBD2 (7 bases). The CDR3 is made up of 16 amino acids. V was shortened by 4 bases and J by 4 bases, with 19 bases between the two germline ends. Per the germline V gene, CDR1 is SGHAT and CDR2 is FQNNGV. CDR3 nucleotides: TGTGCCAGCAGCTCAATGGAGGGGGGGGTTGGAGAGACCCAGTACTTC. This translates into CASSSMEGGVGETQYF.

The chain employs TRBV12-3 or TRBV12-4 and TRBJ1-1; the D is unclear. V dropped 6 bases and J dropped 6 bases, with 11 bases sitting between them. The CDR3 consists of 12 residues. The CDR3 region is CASSRNSPEAFF. The CDR3 DNA reads as TGTGCCAGCAGCCGAAATAGCCCTGAAGCTTTCTTT.

The chain employs TRBV5-1 and TRBJ1-1; 10 nucleotides align to TRBD1. The V segment lost 4 bases and the J segment 10 bases; nucleotides outside the gene matches: 1. The germline gives CDR1 SGHRS, CDR2 YFSETQ. The CDR3 is 11 residues long. CDR3 nucleotide sequence: TGCGCCAGCAGCGGGGACAGGGGAGCTTTCTTT. This translates into CASSGDRGAFF.

This chain connects TRBV10-3 to TRBJ2-5; 9 positions agree with TRBD1. The CDR3 has 15 amino acids. Germline V lookup: CDR1 ENHRY, CDR2 SYGVKD. Unmatched junction bases numbered 4, after V lost 0 bases and J lost 5 bases. The chain's CDR3 is CAISESTGGVETQYF. For the CDR3, the DNA is TGTGCCATCAGTGAGTCAACAGGGGGCGTGGAGACCCAGTACTTC.

The chain joins TRBV7-9 to TRBJ1-2; D is unclear. The CDR3 is 12 residues long. V was shortened by 5 bases and J by 3 bases, with 7 bases between the two germline ends. The germline V gene encodes CDR1 SEHNR and CDR2 FQNEAQ (reference sequence). In DNA form, the CDR3 reads TGTGCCAGCAGCAACGGAGACTATGGCTACACCTTC. Amino acids: CASSNGDYGYTF. Full variable domain (missing parts from reference TRBV7-9 and TRBJ1-2): DTGVSQNPRHKITKRGQNVTFRCDPISEHNRLYWYRQTLGQGPEFLTYFQNEAQLEKSRLLSDRFSAERPKGSFSTLEIQRTEQGDSAMYLCASSNGDYGYTFGSGTRLTVV.

This chain joins TRBV13 and TRBJ2-3; D might be TRBD1 (6 bases). The CDR3 has 13 amino acids. Germline CDR1 and CDR2: PRHDT and FYEKMQ (reference sequence). The V gene lost 6 bases and the J gene lost 6 bases, with 13 bases spanning the gap. DNA for the CDR3: TGTGCCAGCAGAGGGGGAGTGCCGGATACGCAGTATTTT. Encoded protein: CASRGGVPDTQYF.

The rearrangement joins TRBV5-1 to TRBJ1-4; D might be TRBD1 (5 bases). Germline V gene data show CDR1 as SGHRS and CDR2 as YFSETQ. Trimming left V 2 bases short and J 4 bases short, with 15 bases between. This CDR3 region has 16 residues. CDR3 in DNA: TGCGCCAGCAGCTTCCCAGGACAAGAGAATAATGAAAAACTGTTTTTT. Encoded protein: CASSFPGQENNEKLFF.

This clone was found once. This chain uses TRBV15 with TRBJ2-1, with 15 bases fitting TRBD2. Germline V CDR1 and CDR2: LNHNV, YYDKDF (reference sequence). Trimming at V came to 5 bases and at J to 7 bases, leaving 6 bases not matched to a gene. The CDR3 is 16 residues long. The CDR3 protein is CATSPGLAGGQNEQFF. CDR3 sequence (DNA): TGTGCCACCAGCCCCGGACTAGCGGGGGGGCAAAATGAGCAGTTCTTC.